This T cell receptor beta chain emerged from a study of OX40 agonist ivuxolimab in advanced cancers. At the level of the whole study: The costimulatory receptor OX40 (CD134) was targeted by ivuxolimab, a fully human IgG2 agonistic monoclonal antibody. A male proportion of roughly 80% and a mean age of around 60 years, ranging from 23 to 79, were recorded for the dose-escalation cohort. Intravenous ivuxolimab was administered to patients every 2 weeks at six dose levels: 0.01, 0.1, 0.3, 1.5, 3 and 10 mg/kg. The paper reports the monotherapy dose-escalation portion (N = 52 patients) of the phase I ivuxolimab trial. Among the roughly 52 dose-escalation patients, about 19 had hepatocellular carcinoma, about 15 melanoma, 9 renal cell carcinoma and 9 head and neck cancer. Peripheral TCRbeta sequencing was intended to test whether TCR sequence diversity was altered and clonal T-cell expansion was caused by ivuxolimab. Patients were allowed to have had prior anti-PD-1, anti-PD-L1 or anti-CTLA-4 therapy, and 40% to 45% of the dose-escalation patients had been treated with checkpoint inhibitors. Partial responses were achieved by three dose-escalation patients, of whom one had hepatocellular carcinoma and two had cutaneous melanoma.

Findings and caveats that apply to the study as a whole: In partial responders in the 0.1-3.0 mg/kg groups, normalized peripheral clonal expansion was found to be among the lowest, especially among CD8+ T cells. On average, CD8+ T cells showed more expanded clones than CD4+ T cells after ivuxolimab. Low levels of normalized T-cell clonal expansion were also seen in some patients who did not respond. At doses of 0.1 to 3.0 mg/kg, clonal expansion of both CD4+ and CD8+ blood T cells was observed from baseline to week 6. Which antigens the clonally expanded peripheral T cells were specific for was not determined.

Patients with autoimmune disease history or receiving systemic immunosuppression were excluded from the trial. Peripheral blood for TCR sequencing was collected from all dose cohorts at baseline, on cycle 4 day 1, and on cycle 7 day 1. The samples were drawn from a first-in-human, open-label, multicenter phase I dose-escalation trial of ivuxolimab. The trial enrolled adults with locally advanced or metastatic head and neck squamous cell, hepatocellular, melanoma or renal cell carcinoma. Before TCR sequencing, CD4+ T cells and CD8+ T cells were sorted from peripheral blood as separate populations. V lost 2 bases and J lost 4 bases; the stretch between them is 14 bases long. The germline V gene supplies CDR1 MNHEY and CDR2 SVGAGI. The cysteine opens and the phenylalanine closes a CDR3 of 15 amino acids. Of all the DNA, just the CDR3 is kept, 45 bases in frame from base 1. For sequencing of the TCRbeta CDR3 region, genomic DNA was extracted from the sorted cells. The immunoSEQ Assay was used to sequence the TCRbeta CDR3 regions. The source is immuneACCESS, and TCRdb retained only in-frame sequences with V and J called. Part of the clones is not carried over; for the studies checked, unresolved V genes explain less than half of this, and the remainder is unexplained. Counted in this sample were around 140,000 clones; about 93% of them appeared once. Of the sample, more than 0.9% falls within the top ten clones.

As to this clone: No cognate antigen has been identified for it. No much larger clonotype is one base removed from it; base qualities were not supplied.

The source was CD4+ or CD8+ T cells sorted from blood, collected in a trial of the OX40 agonist ivuxolimab. The clonotype was recovered from an adult with an advanced solid tumor such as melanoma, head and neck, liver or kidney cancer. The sequence is built from TRBV6-5 and TRBJ2-5; the D gene is possibly TRBD1, with 5 bases matching. The CDR3 region: CASSYGAATAETQYF. Here is the DNA: TGTGCCAGCAGTTACGGGGCCGCCACGGCAGAGACCCAGTACTTC.